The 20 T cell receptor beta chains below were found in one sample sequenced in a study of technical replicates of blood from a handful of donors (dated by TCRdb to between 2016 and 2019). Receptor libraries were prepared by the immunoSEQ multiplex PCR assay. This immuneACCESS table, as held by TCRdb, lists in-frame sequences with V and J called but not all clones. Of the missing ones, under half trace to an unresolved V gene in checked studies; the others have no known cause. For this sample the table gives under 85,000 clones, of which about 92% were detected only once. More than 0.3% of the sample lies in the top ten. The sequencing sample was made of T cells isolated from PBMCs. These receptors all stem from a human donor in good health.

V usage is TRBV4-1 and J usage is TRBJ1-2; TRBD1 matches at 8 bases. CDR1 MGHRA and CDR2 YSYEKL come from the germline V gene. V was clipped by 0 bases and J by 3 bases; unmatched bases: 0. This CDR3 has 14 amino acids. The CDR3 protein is CASSQEQGDYGYTF. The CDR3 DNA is TGCGCCAGCAGCCAAGAACAGGGGGACTATGGCTACACCTTC.

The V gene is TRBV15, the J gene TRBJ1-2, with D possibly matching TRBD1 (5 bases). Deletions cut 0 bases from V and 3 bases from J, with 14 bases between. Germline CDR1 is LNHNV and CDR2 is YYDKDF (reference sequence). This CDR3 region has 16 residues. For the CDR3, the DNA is TGTGCCACCAGCAGAGATAGCGGCAGGGTGGACTATGGCTACACCTTC. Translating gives CATSRDSGRVDYGYTF.

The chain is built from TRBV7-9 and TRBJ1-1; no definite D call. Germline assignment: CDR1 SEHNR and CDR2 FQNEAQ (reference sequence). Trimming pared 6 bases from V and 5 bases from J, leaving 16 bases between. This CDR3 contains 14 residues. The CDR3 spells CASRLHQEGTEAFF. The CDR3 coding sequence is TGTGCCAGCAGGCTTCACCAGGAGGGAACTGAAGCTTTCTTT. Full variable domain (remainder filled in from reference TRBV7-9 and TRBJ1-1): DTGVSQNPRHKITKRGQNVTFRCDPISEHNRLYWYRQTLGQGPEFLTYFQNEAQLEKSRLLSDRFSAERPKGSFSTLEIQRTEQGDSAMYLCASRLHQEGTEAFFGQGTRLTVV.

This CDR3 is CASSPGTSALLAKNIQYF. The CDR3 coding sequence is TGTGCCAGTAGTCCGGGGACTAGCGCCTTACTAGCCAAAAACATTCAGTACTTC. The rearrangement joins TRBV19 to TRBJ2-4; 10 bases match TRBD2. The CDR3 is 18 amino acids. Per germline, CDR1 LNHDA and CDR2 SQIVND (reference sequence). With V trimmed by 5 bases and J by 0 bases, 10 bases remained unmatched. The full variable domain, completed using reference TRBV19 and TRBJ2-4, is DGGITQSPKYLFRKEGQNVTLSCEQNLNHDAMYWYRQDPGQGLRLIYYSQIVNDFQKGDIAEGYSVSREKKESFPLTVTSAQKNPTAFYLCASSPGTSALLAKNIQYFGAGTRLSVL.

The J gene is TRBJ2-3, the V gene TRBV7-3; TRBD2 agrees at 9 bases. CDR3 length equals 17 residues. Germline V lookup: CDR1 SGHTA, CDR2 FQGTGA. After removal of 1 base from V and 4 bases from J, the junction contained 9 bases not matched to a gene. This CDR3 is CASSLSGTSYTPDTQYF. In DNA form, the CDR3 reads TGTGCCAGCAGCTTAAGTGGGACTAGCTATACGCCAGATACGCAGTATTTT. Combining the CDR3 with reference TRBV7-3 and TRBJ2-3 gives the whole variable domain GAGVSQTPSNKVTEKGKYVELRCDPISGHTALYWYRQSLGQGPEFLIYFQGTGAADDSGLPNDRFFAVRPEGSVSTLKIQRTERGDSAVYLCASSLSGTSYTPDTQYFGPGTRLTVL.

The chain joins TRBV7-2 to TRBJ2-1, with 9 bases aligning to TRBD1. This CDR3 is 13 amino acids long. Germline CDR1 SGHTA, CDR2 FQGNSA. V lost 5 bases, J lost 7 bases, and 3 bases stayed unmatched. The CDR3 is CASSQDRGNEQFF. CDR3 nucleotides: TGTGCCAGCAGCCAGGACAGGGGTAATGAGCAGTTCTTC.

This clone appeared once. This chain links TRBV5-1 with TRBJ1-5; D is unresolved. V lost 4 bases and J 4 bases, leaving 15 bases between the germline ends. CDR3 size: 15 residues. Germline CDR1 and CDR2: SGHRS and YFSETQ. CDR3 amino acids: CASSQGTSGNQPQHF. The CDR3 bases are TGCGCCAGCAGCCAAGGTACTAGTGGGAATCAGCCCCAGCATTTT.

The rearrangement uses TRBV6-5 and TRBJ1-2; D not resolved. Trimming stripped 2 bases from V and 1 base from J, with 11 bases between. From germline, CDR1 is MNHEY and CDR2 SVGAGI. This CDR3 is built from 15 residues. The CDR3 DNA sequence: TGTGCCAGCAGTTACGGACTTGGGCTTAACTATGGCTACACCTTC. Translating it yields CASSYGLGLNYGYTF.

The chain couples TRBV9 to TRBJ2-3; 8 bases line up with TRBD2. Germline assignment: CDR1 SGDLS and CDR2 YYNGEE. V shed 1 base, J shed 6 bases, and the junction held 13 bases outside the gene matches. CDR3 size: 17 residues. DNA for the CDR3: TGTGCCAGCAGCGTACGGGGCGGGACTAGTATAGCGGATACGCAGTATTTT. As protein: CASSVRGGTSIADTQYF.

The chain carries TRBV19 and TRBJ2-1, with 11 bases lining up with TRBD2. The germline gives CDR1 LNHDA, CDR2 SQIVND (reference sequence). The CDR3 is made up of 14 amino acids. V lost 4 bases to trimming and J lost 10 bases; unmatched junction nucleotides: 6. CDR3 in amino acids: CASSRASGRNEQFF. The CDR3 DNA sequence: TGTGCCAGTAGTAGGGCTAGCGGGAGGAACGAGCAGTTCTTC.

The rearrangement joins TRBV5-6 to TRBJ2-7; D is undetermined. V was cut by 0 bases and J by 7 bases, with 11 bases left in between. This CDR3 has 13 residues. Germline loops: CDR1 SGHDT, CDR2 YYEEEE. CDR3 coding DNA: TGTGCCAGCAGCTTGGATGAGAGGCAAGAGCAGTACTTC. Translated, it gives CASSLDERQEQYF.

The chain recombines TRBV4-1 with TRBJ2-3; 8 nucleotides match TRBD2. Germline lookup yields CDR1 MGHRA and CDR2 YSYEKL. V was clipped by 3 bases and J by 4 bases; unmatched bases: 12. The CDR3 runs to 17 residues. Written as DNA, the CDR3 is TGCGCCAGCAGCCATCCCGAGCGGGAGTGGGGGGCAGATACGCAGTATTTT. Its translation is CASSHPEREWGADTQYF.

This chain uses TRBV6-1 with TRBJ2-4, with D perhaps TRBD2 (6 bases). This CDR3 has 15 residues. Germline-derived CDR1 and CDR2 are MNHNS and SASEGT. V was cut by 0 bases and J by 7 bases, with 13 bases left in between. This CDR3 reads CASSEALGGQNIQYF. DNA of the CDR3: TGTGCCAGCAGTGAAGCTCTGGGGGGTCAGAACATTCAGTACTTC.

CDR3 nucleotides: TGTGCCAGCAGTGAAGTCAGCGGGGGTACTGAAGCTTTCTTT. Its protein is CASSEVSGGTEAFF. The chain links TRBV6-1 to TRBJ1-1, with D possibly TRBD1 on 5 matching bases. The CDR3 consists of 14 residues. CDR1 and CDR2 (germline): MNHNS, SASEGT. Trimming removed 1 base at V and 5 bases at J, with 11 bases between.

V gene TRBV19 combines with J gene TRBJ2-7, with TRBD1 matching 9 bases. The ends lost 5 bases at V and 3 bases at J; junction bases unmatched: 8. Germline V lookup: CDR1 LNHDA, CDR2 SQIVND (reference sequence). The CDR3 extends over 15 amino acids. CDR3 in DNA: TGTGCCAGTAGTGTGGGGACAGGGAGGAACTACGAGCAGTACTTC. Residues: CASSVGTGRNYEQYF.

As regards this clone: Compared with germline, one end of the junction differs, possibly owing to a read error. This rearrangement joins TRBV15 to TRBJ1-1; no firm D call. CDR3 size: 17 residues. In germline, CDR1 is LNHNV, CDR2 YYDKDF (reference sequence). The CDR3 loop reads CATSRDRRGFVNTEAFF. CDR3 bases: TGTGCCACCAGCCGAGACCGACGGGGATTTGTGAACACTGAAGCTTTCTTT.

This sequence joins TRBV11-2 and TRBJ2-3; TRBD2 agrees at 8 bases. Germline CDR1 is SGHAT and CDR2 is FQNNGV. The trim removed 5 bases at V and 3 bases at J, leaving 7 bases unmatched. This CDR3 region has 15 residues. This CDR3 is CASSPGGRLTDTQYF. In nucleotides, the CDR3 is TGTGCCAGCAGCCCGGGAGGGAGGCTTACAGATACGCAGTATTTT.

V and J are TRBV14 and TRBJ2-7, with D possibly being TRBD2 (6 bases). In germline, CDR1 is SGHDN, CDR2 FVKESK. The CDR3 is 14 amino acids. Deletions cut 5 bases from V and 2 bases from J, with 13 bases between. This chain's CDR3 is CASSKGLIPYEQYF. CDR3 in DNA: TGTGCCAGCAGCAAGGGACTGATTCCCTACGAGCAGTACTTC.

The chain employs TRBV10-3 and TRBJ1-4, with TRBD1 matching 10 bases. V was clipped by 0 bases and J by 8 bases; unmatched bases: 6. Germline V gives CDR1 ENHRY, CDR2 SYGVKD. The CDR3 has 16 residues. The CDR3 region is CAISESRRDRGEKLFF. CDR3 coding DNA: TGTGCCATCAGTGAGTCCAGAAGGGACAGGGGCGAAAAACTGTTTTTT.

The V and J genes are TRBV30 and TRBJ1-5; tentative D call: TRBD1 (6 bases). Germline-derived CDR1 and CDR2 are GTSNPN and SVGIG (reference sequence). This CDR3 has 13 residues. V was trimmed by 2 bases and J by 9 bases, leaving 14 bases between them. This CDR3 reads CAWSLGAARPQHF. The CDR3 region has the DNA TGTGCCTGGAGTCTGGGGGCGGCTAGGCCCCAGCATTTT. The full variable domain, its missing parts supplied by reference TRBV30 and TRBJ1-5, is SQTIHQWPATLVQPVGSPLSLECTVEGTSNPNLYWYRQAAGRGLQLLFYSVGIGQISSEVPQNLSASRPQDRQFILSSKKLLLSDSGFYLCAWSLGAARPQHFGDGTRLSIL.